This T cell receptor (beta chain) was captured by sequencing in a study of CD8 T cells in Susac syndrome. A quantity of roughly 0.5 to 1 ug RNA underwent reverse transcription using random hexamers. TCRdb recomputed calls from the immunoSEQ multiplex PCR reads with MiXCR, one row per CDR3 protein. The repertoire holds around 270,000 distinct CDR3 sequences, with 75% to 90% as singletons. CDR1 is DFQATT and CDR2 is SNEGSKA in the germline V gene (reference sequence). V lost 5 bases and J lost 3; bases outside the gene matches: 7. CDR3 size: 13 residues. This chain joins TRBV20-1 and TRBJ2-7; 7 bases fit TRBD2. The receptor comes from a human donor with multiple sclerosis. Sample: CD8+ T cells from PBMCs. The CDR3 DNA sequence: TGCAGTGCTGGGGAGGGGCGCCGCTACGAGCAGTACTTC. Translating gives CSAGEGRRYEQYF.